Shown below are 15 T cell receptor beta chains from a single sample sequenced in a study of blood T cell repertoires in COVID-19 (dated by TCRdb to 2020 to 2022). The library was prepared using the immunoSEQ multiplex PCR assay. The table comes from immuneACCESS by way of TCRdb, which keeps in-frame sequences with V and J called. Part of the clones is missing from these tables; in studies checked, under half for an unresolved V gene and the rest for unknown reasons. The sample table shows approximately 97,000 clones, and roughly 92% are seen once. Of the sample, roughly 2.1% falls within the top ten clones. Sequencing used peripheral blood. The receptors were sampled from a woman aged 45-65 years with COVID-19, enrolled during active disease.

In its sample, this clone was seen once. V usage is TRBV7-9 and J usage is TRBJ2-7, with TRBD1 as a possible D gene (5 bases). V lost 5 bases and J lost 2, with 13 bases in between. The CDR3 contains 14 residues. The V gene's germline CDR1 is SEHNR and CDR2 FQNEAQ (reference sequence). CDR3 region: CASSARQYTYEQYF. For the CDR3, the DNA is TGTGCCAGCAGCGCCCGACAGTATACCTACGAGCAGTACTTC.

The chain joins TRBV5-6 to TRBJ1-3, with 8 nucleotides matching TRBD1. In germline, CDR1 is SGHDT, CDR2 YYEEEE. The CDR3 is 14 amino acids. V shed 2 bases and J 6 bases; nucleotides not matched to a gene: 4. In nucleotides, the CDR3 is TGTGCCAGCAGCTTCTACAGGGGGAAAAACACCATATATTTT. Its protein product is CASSFYRGKNTIYF.

The chain recombines TRBV19 with TRBJ2-4; a possible D gene is TRBD1 (6 bases). Looked up from germline, CDR1 is LNHDA and CDR2 is SQIVND (reference sequence). V shed 3 bases and J shed 6 bases, with 24 bases lying between them. The CDR3 is 18 amino acids. For the CDR3, the DNA is TGTGCCAGTAGTATTTGGGGACAATTAGGAAATGGTGGAAACATTCAGTACTTC. Translating gives CASSIWGQLGNGGNIQYF.

This clone was counted once. The chain is built from TRBV14 and TRBJ1-4; TRBD1 agrees at 8 bases. After removal of 0 bases from V and 8 bases from J, the junction contained 8 bases not matched to a gene. The CDR3 length is 16 residues. Germline values: CDR1 SGHDN, CDR2 FVKESK. In nucleotides, the CDR3 is TGTGCCAGCAGCCAAGATGGAGACAGGGGAGGGGAAAAACTGTTTTTT. It specifies CASSQDGDRGGEKLFF.

The chain is built from TRBV5-4 and TRBJ1-1; tentative D call: TRBD1 (5 bases). This CDR3 contains 13 residues. Per the germline V gene, CDR1 is SGHNT and CDR2 is YYREEE (reference sequence). Between the trimmed V and J ends, which lost 1 base and 7 bases, there was a span of 11 bases. CDR3 DNA sequence: TGTGCCAGCAGCTTGCGGGGGGGGAGTGAAGCTTTCTTT. Translation: CASSLRGGSEAFF.

The chain couples TRBV24-1 to TRBJ1-2; D remains unclear. The V gene lost 2 bases and the J gene lost 4 bases, with 4 bases spanning the gap. The CDR3 loop spans 12 amino acids. Per the germline V gene, CDR1 is KGHDR and CDR2 is SFDVKD. DNA of the CDR3: TGTGCCACCAGTGATTACGGCTATGGCTACACCTTC. It specifies CATSDYGYGYTF.

The chain uses TRBV6-5 and TRBJ1-1; D ambiguous. V was trimmed by 0 bases and J by 7 bases, leaving 12 bases between them. The CDR3 consists of 14 residues. CDR1 and CDR2 (germline): MNHEY, SVGAGI. This CDR3 is CASSYSRAGFEAFF. The CDR3 DNA reads as TGTGCCAGCAGTTACTCGAGGGCCGGGTTTGAAGCTTTCTTT.

This chain connects TRBV27 to TRBJ2-7, with D tentatively TRBD1 (5 bases). The V end lost 6 bases, the J end lost 5 bases, and 11 bases lay between the germline ends. Per germline, CDR1 MNHEY and CDR2 SMNVEV (reference sequence). The CDR3 is 12 residues long. The CDR3 here is CASRQAGNEQYF. The CDR3 bases are TGTGCCAGCAGACAGGCAGGGAACGAGCAGTACTTC.

V gene TRBV6-6 combines with J gene TRBJ1-1, with TRBD1 matching over 8 bases. Germline values: CDR1 MNHNY, CDR2 SVGAGI (reference sequence). J was trimmed by 5 bases and V by 4 bases; bases with no gene match: 9. The CDR3 extends over 15 amino acids. The DNA of the CDR3 is TGTGCCAGCAGTTCCAACAGGGGGAGTCGGACTGAAGCTTTCTTT. Its protein is CASSSNRGSRTEAFF.

V gene TRBV25-1 combines with J gene TRBJ1-1; 7 bases agree with TRBD1. CDR1 is MGHDK and CDR2 is SYGVNS in the germline V gene. This CDR3 region has 15 residues. V was clipped by 4 bases and J by 1 base; unmatched bases: 6. The CDR3 spells CASSATGVGNTEAFF. In DNA form, the CDR3 reads TGTGCCAGCAGTGCAACAGGGGTCGGGAACACTGAAGCTTTCTTT. Filled out from reference TRBV25-1 and TRBJ1-1, the complete variable domain reads EADIYQTPRYLVIGTGKKITLECSQTMGHDKMYWYQQDPGMELHLIHYSYGVNSTEKGDLSSESTVSRIRTEHFPLTLESARPSHTSQYLCASSATGVGNTEAFFGQGTRLTVV.

This chain links TRBV7-6 with TRBJ2-2, with 12 bases fitting TRBD2. CDR1 and CDR2 (germline): SGHVS, FNYEAQ. The CDR3 sequence is 15 residues long. The junction had 4 bases not matched to a gene; V was cut back by 5 bases and J by 6 bases. The CDR3 sequence: CASSASGGAAGELFF. As DNA, the CDR3 is TGTGCCAGCAGCGCTAGCGGGGGGGCCGCCGGGGAGCTGTTTTTT.

This chain connects TRBV24-1 to TRBJ2-1, with 12 bases identical to TRBD2. CDR3 length equals 16 residues. Germline V gene data show CDR1 as KGHDR and CDR2 as SFDVKD. Trimming cost V 3 bases and J 6 bases; bases outside gene matches: 5. CDR3 loop: CATSDPSGGAANEQFF. In DNA, the CDR3 is TGTGCCACCAGTGATCCTAGCGGGGGGGCCGCCAATGAGCAGTTCTTC.

The J gene is TRBJ1-2, the V gene TRBV28; a possible D gene is TRBD1 (5 bases). Deletions cut 4 bases from V and 6 bases from J, with 15 bases between. The CDR3 is 14 residues long. Germline V gene lookup returns CDR1 MDHEN and CDR2 SYDVKM. CDR3 loop: CASSSAGGEHGYTF. CDR3 coding DNA: TGTGCCAGCAGTTCCGCTGGGGGGGAACATGGCTACACCTTC.

This rearrangement joins TRBV7-9 to TRBJ1-1, with 8 bases identical to TRBD1. With V trimmed by 5 bases and J by 5 bases, 7 bases remained unmatched. Germline CDR1 reads SEHNR; CDR2 reads FQNEAQ (reference sequence). The CDR3 spans 14 residues. The CDR3 DNA reads as TGTGCCAGCAGCCACGGGACAGGATGGACTGAAGCTTTCTTT. Protein product: CASSHGTGWTEAFF. The full variable domain, with the rest looked up from reference TRBV7-9 and TRBJ1-1, is DTGVSQNPRHKITKRGQNVTFRCDPISEHNRLYWYRQTLGQGPEFLTYFQNEAQLEKSRLLSDRFSAERPKGSFSTLEIQRTEQGDSAMYLCASSHGTGWTEAFFGQGTRLTVV.

The chain combines TRBV4-3 with TRBJ1-3; D ambiguous. V dropped 1 base and J dropped 4 bases, with 8 bases sitting between them. In germline, CDR1 is LGHNA, CDR2 YSLEER. This CDR3 has 14 residues. For the CDR3, the DNA is TGCGCCAGCAGCCAAGTAGTCCGCGGAAACACCATATATTTT. Translated: CASSQVVRGNTIYF.